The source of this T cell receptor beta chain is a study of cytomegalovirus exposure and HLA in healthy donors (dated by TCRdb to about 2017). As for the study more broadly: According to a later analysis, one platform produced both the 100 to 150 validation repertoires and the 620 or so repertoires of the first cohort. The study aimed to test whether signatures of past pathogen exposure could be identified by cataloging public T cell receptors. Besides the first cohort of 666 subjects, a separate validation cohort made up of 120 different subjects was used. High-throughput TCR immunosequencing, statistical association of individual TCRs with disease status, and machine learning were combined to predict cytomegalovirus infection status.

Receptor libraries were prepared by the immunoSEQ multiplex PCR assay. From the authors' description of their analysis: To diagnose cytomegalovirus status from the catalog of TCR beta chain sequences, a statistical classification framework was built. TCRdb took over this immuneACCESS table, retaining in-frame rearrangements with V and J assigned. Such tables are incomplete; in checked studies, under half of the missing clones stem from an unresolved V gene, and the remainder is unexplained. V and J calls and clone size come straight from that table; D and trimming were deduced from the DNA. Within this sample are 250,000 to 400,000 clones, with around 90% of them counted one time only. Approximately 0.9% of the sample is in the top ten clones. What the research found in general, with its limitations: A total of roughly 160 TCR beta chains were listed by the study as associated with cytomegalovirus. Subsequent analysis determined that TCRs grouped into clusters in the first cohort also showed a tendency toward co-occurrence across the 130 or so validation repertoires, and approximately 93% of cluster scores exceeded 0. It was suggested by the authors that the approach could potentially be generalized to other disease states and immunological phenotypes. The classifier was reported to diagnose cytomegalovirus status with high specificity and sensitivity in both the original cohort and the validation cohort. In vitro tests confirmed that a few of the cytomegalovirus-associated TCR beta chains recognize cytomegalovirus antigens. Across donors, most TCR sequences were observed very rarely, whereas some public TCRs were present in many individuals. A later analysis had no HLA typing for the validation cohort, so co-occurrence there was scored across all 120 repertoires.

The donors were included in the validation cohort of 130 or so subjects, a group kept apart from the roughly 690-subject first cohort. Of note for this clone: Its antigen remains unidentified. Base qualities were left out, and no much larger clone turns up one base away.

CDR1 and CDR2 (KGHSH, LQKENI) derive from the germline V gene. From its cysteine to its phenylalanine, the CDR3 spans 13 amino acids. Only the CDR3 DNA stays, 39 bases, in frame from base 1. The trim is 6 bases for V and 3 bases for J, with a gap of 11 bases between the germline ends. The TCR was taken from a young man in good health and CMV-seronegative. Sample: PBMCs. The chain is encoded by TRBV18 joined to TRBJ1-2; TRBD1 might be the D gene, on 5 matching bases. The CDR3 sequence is CASSPPGDYGYTF. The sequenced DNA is TGTGCCAGCTCCCCCCCGGGGGACTATGGCTACACCTTC. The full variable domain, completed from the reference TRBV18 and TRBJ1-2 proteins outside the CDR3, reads NAGVMQNPRHLVRRRGQEARLRCSPMKGHSHVYWYRQLPEEGLKFMVYLQKENIIDESGMPKERFSAEFPKEGPSILRIQQVVRGDSAAYFCASSPPGDYGYTFGSGTRLTVV.